This T cell receptor beta chain emerged from a study of cytomegalovirus exposure and HLA in healthy donors. About the study: Early on, a data release was issued that held 80 million or so unique TCRs from HLA-typed donors.

The PCR ran on 60 Vbeta and 13 Jbeta primers. Sequenced by immunoSEQ multiplex PCR; TCRdb stores in-frame clones only, minus some. The top ten clones hold 2% to 3% of a sample with approximately 150,000 clones, around 75% of them seen once. This clone was counted once. Its cognate antigen is unknown. Trimming took off 5 bases at V and 0 bases at J, with 16 bases between the two ends. Germline V gives CDR1 LGHNA, CDR2 YSLEER. The CDR3 is made up of 17 amino acids. The study, taken as a whole, reports: The study put around 180 TCR beta chains on its list as cytomegalovirus-associated.

All the people who gave samples were healthy bone marrow donors. While unrecorded immune exposures were likely, the donors were nominally healthy when sampled. This TCR came from a female donor in good health and CMV-seronegative. The sequencing input was PBMCs. The chain uses TRBV4-3 and TRBJ2-2; D might be TRBD2 (6 bases). Written as DNA, the CDR3 is TGCGCCAGCAGCAAGAGTTTTAGCGGCTCGAACACCGGGGAGCTGTTTTTT. This encodes CASSKSFSGSNTGELFF.